This T cell receptor (beta chain) derives from a study of blood T cell repertoires in COVID-19. Turning to the study itself: Sites across the United States, Italy and Spain contributed samples from acute and convalescent COVID-19. The analysed material was cDNA or gDNA that came from T cells, B-cell-depleted T cells, or PBMCs.

Original handling: Using reference gene primer amplification, nucleated cell counts were estimated. The table came from immunoSEQ multiplex PCR; TCRdb's copy has only in-frame clones and leaves some out. The D gene and trimming were derived from the DNA, and the V and J assignments and clone size from that table. The sample records some 130,000 clones, more than 70% being singletons. Each participant's cohort was designated according to participant-reported clinical history. Trimming pared 5 bases from V and 6 bases from J, leaving 11 bases between. The CDR3 spans 13 residues. Germline lookup yields CDR1 MNHEY and CDR2 SVGAGI.

The TCR sequence derives from a man in his forties with acute COVID-19. The chain employs TRBV6-5 and TRBJ2-1, with D possibly being TRBD1 (6 bases). Sequencing was carried out using PBMCs or T cells enriched from blood (not recorded which). CDR3 region: CASSRTGPNEQFF. The CDR3 DNA reads as TGTGCCAGCAGTCGCACAGGGCCCAATGAGCAGTTCTTC.